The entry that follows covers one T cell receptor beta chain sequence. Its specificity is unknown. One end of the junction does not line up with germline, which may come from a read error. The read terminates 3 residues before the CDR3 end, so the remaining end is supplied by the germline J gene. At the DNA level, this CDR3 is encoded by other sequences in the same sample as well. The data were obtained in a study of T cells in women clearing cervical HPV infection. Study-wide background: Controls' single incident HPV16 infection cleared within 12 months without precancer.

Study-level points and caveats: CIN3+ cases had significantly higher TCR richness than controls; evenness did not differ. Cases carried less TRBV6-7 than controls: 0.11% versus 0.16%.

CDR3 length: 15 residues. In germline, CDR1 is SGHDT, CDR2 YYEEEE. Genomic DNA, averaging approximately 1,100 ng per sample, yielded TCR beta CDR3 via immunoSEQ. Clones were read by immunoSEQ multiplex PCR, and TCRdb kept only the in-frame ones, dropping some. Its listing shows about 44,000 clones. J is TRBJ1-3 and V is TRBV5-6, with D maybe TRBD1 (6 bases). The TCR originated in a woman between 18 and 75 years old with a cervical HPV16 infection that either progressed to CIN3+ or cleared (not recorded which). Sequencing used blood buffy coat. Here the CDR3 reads CASSRIQGLGNTIYF. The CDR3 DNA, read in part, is TGTGCCAGCAGCCGTATACAGGGTCTTGGAAACACG.